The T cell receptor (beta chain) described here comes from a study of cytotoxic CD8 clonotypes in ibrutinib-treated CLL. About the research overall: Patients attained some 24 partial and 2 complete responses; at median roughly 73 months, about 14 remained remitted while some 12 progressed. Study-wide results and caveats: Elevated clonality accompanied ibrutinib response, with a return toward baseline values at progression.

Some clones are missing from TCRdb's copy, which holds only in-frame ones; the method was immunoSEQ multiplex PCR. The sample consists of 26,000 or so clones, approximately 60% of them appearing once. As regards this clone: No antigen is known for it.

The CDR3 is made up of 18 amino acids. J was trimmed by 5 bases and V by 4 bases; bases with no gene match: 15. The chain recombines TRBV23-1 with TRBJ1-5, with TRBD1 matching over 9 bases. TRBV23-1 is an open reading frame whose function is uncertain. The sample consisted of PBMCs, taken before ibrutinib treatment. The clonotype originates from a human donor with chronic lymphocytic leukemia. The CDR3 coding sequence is TGCGCCAGCAGTCGACCGGGACAGGGTAGTGGAGGTGATCAGCCCCAGCATTTT. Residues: CASSRPGQGSGGDQPQHF.